This TCR beta chain was recorded in a study of blood T cell repertoires in COVID-19. Study overall: From the United States, Italy and Spain came samples of acute and convalescent COVID-19. PBMCs, B-cell-depleted T cells, or T cells were the source of the cDNA or gDNA that made up the material.

In the study's own analysis: Nucleated cell number was recorded as an estimate derived from reference gene primer amplification. Libraries were prepared by immunoSEQ multiplex PCR; TCRdb keeps only in-frame clonotypes and omits some of them. D and trimming were read from the DNA, whereas the V and J calls and clone size are those reported in that table. The repertoire includes tens of thousands of clones, less than 95% of them detected once, and around 20% sits in the top ten. This clone appeared once. CDR3 size: 12 residues. CDR1 and CDR2 (germline): MDHEN, SYDVKM. The V gene lost 6 bases and the J gene lost 5 bases, with 10 bases spanning the gap.

The chain is built from TRBV28 and TRBJ1-2, with D uncertain. Sequencing input: peripheral blood. The source is a man older than 75 with acute or convalescent COVID-19. CDR3 sequence (DNA): TGTGCCAGCAGACCTACGGGGTATGGCTACACCTTC. Protein product: CASRPTGYGYTF.